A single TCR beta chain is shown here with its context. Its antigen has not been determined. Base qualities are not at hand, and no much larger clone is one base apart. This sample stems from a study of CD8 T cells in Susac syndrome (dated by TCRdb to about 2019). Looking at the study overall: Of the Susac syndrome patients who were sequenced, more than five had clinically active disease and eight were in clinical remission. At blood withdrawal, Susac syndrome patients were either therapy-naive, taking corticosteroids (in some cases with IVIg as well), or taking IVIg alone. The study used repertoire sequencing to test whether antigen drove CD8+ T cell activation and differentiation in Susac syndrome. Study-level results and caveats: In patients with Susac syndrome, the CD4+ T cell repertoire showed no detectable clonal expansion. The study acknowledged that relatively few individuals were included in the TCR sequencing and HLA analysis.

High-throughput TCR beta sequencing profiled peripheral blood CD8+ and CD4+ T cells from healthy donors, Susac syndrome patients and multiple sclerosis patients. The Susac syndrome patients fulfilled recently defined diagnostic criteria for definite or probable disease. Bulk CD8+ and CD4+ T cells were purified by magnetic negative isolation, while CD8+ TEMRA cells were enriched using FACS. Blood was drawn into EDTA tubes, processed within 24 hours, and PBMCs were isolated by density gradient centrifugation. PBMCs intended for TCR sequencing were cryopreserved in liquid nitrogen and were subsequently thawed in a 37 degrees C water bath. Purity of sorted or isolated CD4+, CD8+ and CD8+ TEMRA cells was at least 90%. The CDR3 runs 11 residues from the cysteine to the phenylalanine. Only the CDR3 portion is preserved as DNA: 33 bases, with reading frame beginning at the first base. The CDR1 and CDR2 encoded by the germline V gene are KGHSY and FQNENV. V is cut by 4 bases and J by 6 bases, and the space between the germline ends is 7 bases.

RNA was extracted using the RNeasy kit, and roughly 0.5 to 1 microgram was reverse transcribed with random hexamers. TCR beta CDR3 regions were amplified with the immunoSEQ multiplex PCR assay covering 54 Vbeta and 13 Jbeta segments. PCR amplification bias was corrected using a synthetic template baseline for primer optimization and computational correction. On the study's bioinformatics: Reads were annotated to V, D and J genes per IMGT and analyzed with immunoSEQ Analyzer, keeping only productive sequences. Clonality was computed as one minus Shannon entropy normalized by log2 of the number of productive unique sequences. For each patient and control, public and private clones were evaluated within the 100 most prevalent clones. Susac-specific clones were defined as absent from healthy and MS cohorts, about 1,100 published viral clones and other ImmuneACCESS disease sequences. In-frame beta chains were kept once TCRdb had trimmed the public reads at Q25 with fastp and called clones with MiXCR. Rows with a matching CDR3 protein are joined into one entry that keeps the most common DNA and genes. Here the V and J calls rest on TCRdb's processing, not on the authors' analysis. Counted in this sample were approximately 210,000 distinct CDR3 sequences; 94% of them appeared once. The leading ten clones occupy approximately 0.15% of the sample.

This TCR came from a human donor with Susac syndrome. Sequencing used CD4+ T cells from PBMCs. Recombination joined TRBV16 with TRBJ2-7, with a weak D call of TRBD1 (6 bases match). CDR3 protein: CASSPQGEQYF. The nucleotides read TGTGCCAGCAGCCCACAGGGCGAGCAGTACTTC.